This is a list of T cell receptor beta chains from one sample in a study of blood T cell repertoires in COVID-19. TCRdb's table, derived via immunoSEQ multiplex PCR, lists solely in-frame clones and lacks some. The data hold around 220,000 clones, with around 84% observed a single time. Sequencing input: peripheral blood. The receptors stem from a man younger than 45 with active or convalescent COVID-19. Both conserved end residues are trimmed from each CDR3. D genes are given only for firm matches.

d_gene	v_gene	j_gene	CDR3aa
.	TRBV28	TRBJ1-1	ASSFPGTEAF
.	TRBV4-3	TRBJ1-5	ASSQGPGAQPQH
.	TRBV5-1	TRBJ1-2	ASSPGGTGNYGYT
TRBD1	TRBV11-3	TRBJ2-1	ASSPHPGQFNEQF
TRBD1	TRBV7-8	TRBJ1-1	ASSLDRGQMNTEAF
.	TRBV7-2	TRBJ2-6	ASSLVGGGANVLT
TRBD1	TRBV18	TRBJ2-1	ASSPDRELF
.	TRBV2	TRBJ1-1	ASSFGGPRGNTEAF
.	TRBV9	TRBJ2-1	ASSGEQLPYNEQF
.	TRBV5-6	TRBJ2-3	ASSPGGPRTDTQY
TRBD2	TRBV12-3/TRBV12-4	TRBJ2-2	AGRLAGTGELF
.	TRBV21-1	TRBJ2-7	ASSPFCRTSGTGYEQY
.	TRBV20-1	TRBJ2-1	SASDVAPYNEQF
TRBD1	TRBV5-1	TRBJ2-3	ASSPGTGADTQY
TRBD2	TRBV6-2/TRBV6-3	TRBJ2-7	ASNPGLAPREQY
.	TRBV28	TRBJ2-7	ASSRDRSQY
.	TRBV9	TRBJ2-7	ASSPRGGPYEQY
TRBD1	TRBV15	TRBJ1-5	ATSPGTGRVYSNQPQH
TRBD1	TRBV7-2	TRBJ2-1	ASSRTGGAAYGNEQF
.	TRBV5-1	TRBJ2-1	ASTLRRLGDEQF
.	TRBV5-1	TRBJ1-1	ASSLDQNTYTEAF
.	TRBV24-1	TRBJ1-1	ATSDGGFSDEAF
TRBD2	TRBV7-6	TRBJ2-3	ASSPRLAGGTDTQY
TRBD2	TRBV5-6	TRBJ2-5	ASSLVGSGSLETQY
TRBD2	TRBV9	TRBJ2-5	ASSVGGGRETQY
TRBD2	TRBV3-1/TRBV3-2	TRBJ2-3	ASSQGLAGEY
TRBD1	TRBV6-1	TRBJ2-6	ASSALGQGVSGANVLT
.	TRBV7-9	TRBJ2-7	ASSTSRDSAYEQY
.	TRBV6-5	TRBJ2-3	ASSFTGSNTQY
TRBD2	TRBV5-1	TRBJ2-7	ASSLVPSGNSYEQY
TRBD1	TRBV5-4	TRBJ2-7	ASSLGTGTGAYEQY
TRBD1	TRBV10-2	TRBJ1-4	ASSRDRQILF